Each of the 26 T cell receptor beta chains below was sequenced from the same sample in a study of cytomegalovirus exposure and HLA in healthy donors. This PCR relied on a set of 60 Vbeta primers and 13 Jbeta primers. Produced via immunoSEQ multiplex PCR; TCRdb's table is partial and in-frame only. The table shows more than 90,000 clones, with approximately 85% occurring only once. Material: PBMCs. These receptors were obtained from a man aged 25-45 years in good health and CMV-seronegative.

V gene TRBV7-2 combines with J gene TRBJ1-1; 8 bases align to TRBD1. Germline V lookup: CDR1 SGHTA, CDR2 FQGNSA. The V and J ends lost 5 bases and 11 bases, in that order; junction bases with no gene match: 13. The CDR3 covers 14 residues. Written as DNA, the CDR3 is TGTGCCAGCAGCGAGGGACAGGTCCCGTATTTGGCTTTCTTT. It encodes CASSEGQVPYLAFF. The complete variable domain, with remaining parts taken from reference TRBV7-2 and TRBJ1-1, reads GAGVSQSPSNKVTEKGKDVELRCDPISGHTALYWYRQSLGQGLEFLIYFQGNSAPDKSGLPSDRFSAERTGGSVSTLTIQRTQQEDSAVYLCASSEGQVPYLAFFGQGTRLTVV.

This sequence joins TRBV5-4 and TRBJ2-7; unclear D gene. The CDR3 extends over 13 amino acids. V dropped 1 base and J dropped 5 bases, with 10 bases sitting between them. Germline CDR1 is SGHNT and CDR2 is YYREEE (reference sequence). The CDR3 spells CASSLSLRDEQYF. The CDR3 DNA is TGTGCCAGCAGCTTGTCTCTACGGGACGAGCAGTACTTC. Filled out from reference TRBV5-4 and TRBJ2-7, the complete variable domain reads ETGVTQSPTHLIKTRGQQVTLRCSSQSGHNTVSWYQQALGQGPQFIFQYYREEENGRGNFPPRFSGLQFPNYSSELNVNALELDDSALYLCASSLSLRDEQYFGPGTRLTVT.

J is TRBJ2-1 and V is TRBV21-1; TRBD1 is the table's D call, not checked against the DNA. TRBV21-1 is described as a pseudogene. The CDR3 consists of 17 residues. The CDR3 DNA reads TGTGCCAGCATCAAGACAAAACGACAGGGGGTAAGGAATGAGCAGTTCTTC. It specifies CASIKTKRQGVRNEQFF.

The chain uses TRBV7-8 and TRBJ2-7; TRBD1 agrees at 9 bases. The germline gives CDR1 SGHVS, CDR2 FQNEAQ. V lost 0 bases, J lost 2 bases, and 2 bases stayed unmatched. The CDR3 contains 15 residues. The CDR3 DNA follows: TGTGCCAGCAGCTTAGCCGGACAGGGGCCCTACGAGCAGTACTTC. This codes for CASSLAGQGPYEQYF.

The chain has TRBV29-1 and TRBJ2-3, with D possibly being TRBD2 (5 bases). The CDR3 spans 12 residues. Trimming took 4 bases from V and 7 from J, leaving 12 bases between them. Germline V gene sequence: CDR1 SQVTM, CDR2 ANQGSEA. CDR3: CSVAARGNTQYF. The CDR3 DNA follows: TGCAGCGTTGCGGCCCGGGGAAATACGCAGTATTTT.

J is TRBJ1-2 and V is TRBV6-6; 8 bases agree with TRBD1. The germline gives CDR1 MNHNY, CDR2 SVGAGI (reference sequence). The CDR3 consists of 16 residues. Trimming removed 2 bases from V and 6 bases from J; junction bases left unmatched: 11. CDR3 in amino acids: CASSYPRAGGFHGYTF. CDR3 nucleotide sequence: TGTGCCAGCAGTTACCCTCGGGCAGGGGGCTTTCATGGCTACACCTTC.

The rearrangement uses TRBV9 and TRBJ2-3, with 7 bases lining up with TRBD2. The CDR3 is made up of 15 amino acids. CDR1 is SGDLS and CDR2 is YYNGEE in the germline V gene. Unmatched junction bases numbered 8, after V lost 3 bases and J lost 4 bases. CDR3 coding DNA: TGTGCCAGCAGCGGAGGTCCGGGAGGATCAGATACGCAGTATTTT. Protein sequence: CASSGGPGGSDTQYF.

The rearrangement links TRBV7-9 to TRBJ2-7; 7 bases fit TRBD2. V was pared by 5 bases and J by 5 bases, with 9 bases of the junction left unmatched. Germline V gives CDR1 SEHNR, CDR2 FQNEAQ (reference sequence). CDR3 size: 14 residues. The chain's CDR3 is CASSGAAGVNEQYF. The CDR3, as DNA: TGTGCCAGCAGCGGGGCGGCGGGAGTTAACGAGCAGTACTTC. Based on the CDR3 plus reference TRBV7-9 and TRBJ2-7, the full variable domain is DTGVSQNPRHKITKRGQNVTFRCDPISEHNRLYWYRQTLGQGPEFLTYFQNEAQLEKSRLLSDRFSAERPKGSFSTLEIQRTEQGDSAMYLCASSGAAGVNEQYFGPGTRLTVT.

The chain couples TRBV7-2 to TRBJ2-3; D may be TRBD2 (6 bases). Between the trimmed V and J ends, which lost 4 bases and 6 bases, there was a span of 17 bases. The CDR3 totals 15 residues. Germline CDR1 and CDR2: SGHTA and FQGNSA. The CDR3: CASSSRDLRRDTQYF. In DNA, the CDR3 is TGTGCCAGCAGCTCAAGGGACTTGCGTAGGGATACGCAGTATTTT.

The chain is built from TRBV15 and TRBJ2-1; the match to TRBD2 covers 13 bases. The CDR3 covers 16 residues. CDR1 and CDR2 from the germline V gene are LNHNV and YYDKDF (reference sequence). After removal of 0 bases from V and 9 bases from J, the junction contained 5 bases not matched to a gene. The CDR3: CATSRDRLAGGIEQFF. The CDR3 coding sequence is TGTGCCACCAGCAGAGATCGACTAGCGGGAGGTATTGAGCAGTTCTTC.

This clone was counted a single time. This rearrangement joins TRBV9 to TRBJ1-2, with D maybe TRBD1 (5 bases). V lost 3 bases to trimming and J lost 10 bases, with 19 bases between them. The CDR3 is 14 amino acids. CDR1 is SGDLS and CDR2 is YYNGEE in the germline V gene. CDR3 amino acids: CASSEPGRSGDYTF. The CDR3 DNA is TGTGCCAGCAGCGAACCAGGGCGATCGGGAGACTACACCTTC.

The chain recombines TRBV27 with TRBJ2-1; TRBD2 matches at 8 bases. The CDR3 covers 12 residues. The V gene end was trimmed by 5 bases and the J gene end by 9 bases; junction bases not matched to a gene: 3. CDR1 and CDR2 (germline): MNHEY, SMNVEV (reference sequence). The CDR3 DNA follows: TGTGCCAGCAGTCGTAGCGGGGTTGAGCAGTTCTTC. This codes for CASSRSGVEQFF.

V is TRBV28 and J is TRBJ2-7; perhaps TRBD2 as D (5 bases). This CDR3 contains 18 residues. Trimming left V 3 bases short and J 4 bases short, with 25 bases between. Germline V CDR1 and CDR2: MDHEN, SYDVKM. This CDR3 is CASSFPTYKTDLKYEQYF. The CDR3 DNA follows: TGTGCCAGCAGTTTTCCCACTTACAAGACGGACTTAAAATACGAGCAGTACTTC.

The gene calls are TRBV27 and TRBJ2-3; D might be TRBD2 (7 bases). The V gene lost 6 bases and the J gene lost 6 bases, with 13 bases spanning the gap. Germline V gene data show CDR1 as MNHEY and CDR2 as SMNVEV (reference sequence). The CDR3 totals 13 residues. The CDR3 sequence is CASRGGGGDTQYF. As DNA, the CDR3 is TGTGCCAGCAGGGGAGGGGGAGGGGATACGCAGTATTTT.

The chain uses TRBV5-1 and TRBJ2-7; 10 bases are shared with TRBD2. The germline CDR1 and CDR2 sequences are SGHRS and YFSETQ. With V trimmed by 4 bases and J by 4 bases, 8 bases remained unmatched. CDR3 length equals 15 residues. The CDR3 here is CASSPSSGSGYEQYF. CDR3 in DNA: TGCGCCAGCAGCCCTTCTAGCGGGAGTGGATACGAGCAGTACTTC.

The chain couples TRBV13 to TRBJ2-7, with 7 bases matching TRBD1. This CDR3 is 14 amino acids long. With 5 bases clipped from V and 2 bases from J, the junction kept 6 bases outside the gene matches. Germline assignment: CDR1 PRHDT and CDR2 FYEKMQ (reference sequence). CDR3 bases: TGTGCCAGCAGCCCTCGGACAGGTACCTACGAGCAGTACTTC. It specifies CASSPRTGTYEQYF. The full variable domain, its missing parts supplied by reference TRBV13 and TRBJ2-7, is AAGVIQSPRHLIKEKRETATLKCYPIPRHDTVYWYQQGPGQDPQFLISFYEKMQSDKGSIPDRFSAQQFSDYHSELNMSSLELGDSALYFCASSPRTGTYEQYFGPGTRLTVT.

The V gene is TRBV7-9, the J gene TRBJ2-5; D uncertain. Trimming removed 0 bases from V and 7 bases from J, with 15 bases in between. The length of the CDR3 is 15 residues. The germline gives CDR1 SEHNR, CDR2 FQNEAQ (reference sequence). The CDR3 reads CASSLAPAQDGTQYF. The CDR3 DNA reads TGTGCCAGCAGCTTAGCGCCCGCCCAGGATGGGACCCAGTACTTC.

This chain joins TRBV9 and TRBJ2-7, with D perhaps matching TRBD1 (5 bases). The V end was cut by 0 bases, the J end by 0 bases, with 7 bases between. Germline CDR1 and CDR2: SGDLS and YYNGEE. The CDR3 is made up of 14 amino acids. CDR3 DNA sequence: TGTGCCAGCAGCGTAGGGGGCTCCTCCTACGAGCAGTACTTC. Translating gives CASSVGGSSYEQYF.

This chain joins TRBV2 and TRBJ1-5; 7 nucleotides line up with TRBD1. CDR1 is SNHLY, CDR2 FYNNEI, per germline. Trimming cost V 6 bases and J 3 bases; bases outside gene matches: 17. The CDR3 loop spans 18 amino acids. CDR3 sequence (DNA): TGTGCCAGCAGAAGGAGGTTAGGGGGCGGCAGTTTCAATCAGCCCCAGCATTTT. Encoded protein: CASRRRLGGGSFNQPQHF.

The CDR3 sequence is CASSLGGPNEQFF. The CDR3 DNA sequence: TGTGCCAGCAGCTTGGGAGGGCCAAATGAGCAGTTCTTC. This rearrangement joins TRBV7-2 to TRBJ2-1; TRBD2 matches 7 bases. The ends lost 3 bases at V and 7 bases at J; junction bases unmatched: 3. This CDR3 has 13 amino acids. Germline assignment: CDR1 SGHTA and CDR2 FQGNSA. Full variable domain (outside the CDR3, taken from reference TRBV7-2 and TRBJ2-1): GAGVSQSPSNKVTEKGKDVELRCDPISGHTALYWYRQSLGQGLEFLIYFQGNSAPDKSGLPSDRFSAERTGGSVSTLTIQRTQQEDSAVYLCASSLGGPNEQFFGPGTRLTVL.

The J gene is TRBJ2-1, the V gene TRBV7-2, with D maybe TRBD2 (6 bases). CDR1 is SGHTA and CDR2 is FQGNSA in the germline V gene. This CDR3 spans 13 amino acids. V lost 4 bases and J lost 8, with 12 bases in between. CDR3 nucleotide sequence: TGTGCCAGCAGCTCCCTGACTAGGGATGAGCAGTTCTTC. Residues: CASSSLTRDEQFF.

This clone was picked up one time. The chain combines TRBV5-1 with TRBJ1-1; D may be TRBD1 (6 bases). The V gene lost 1 base and the J gene lost 0 bases, with 13 bases spanning the gap. In germline, CDR1 is SGHRS, CDR2 YFSETQ. This CDR3 region has 16 residues. Here the CDR3 reads CASSLLGQFMNTEAFF. As DNA, the CDR3 is TGCGCCAGCAGCTTGCTTGGACAGTTCATGAACACTGAAGCTTTCTTT.

The rearrangement joins TRBV14 to TRBJ2-7; weak D call: TRBD1 (5 bases). CDR1 SGHDN and CDR2 FVKESK come from the germline V gene. Trimming removed 5 bases at V and 2 bases at J, with 10 bases between. This CDR3 has 13 amino acids. Written as DNA, the CDR3 is TGTGCCAGCAGCGCCCTGGGGCCCTACGAGCAGTACTTC. This gives the protein CASSALGPYEQYF.

The rearrangement links TRBV28 to TRBJ1-2, with no clear D. Looked up from germline, CDR1 is MDHEN and CDR2 is SYDVKM. V lost 3 bases, J lost 2 bases, and 7 bases lay in between. The CDR3 is made up of 13 amino acids. The CDR3 nucleotides are TGTGCCAGCAGTTTGACGGGGAACTATGGCTACACCTTC. Its translation: CASSLTGNYGYTF.

This chain uses TRBV27 with TRBJ2-5; a possible D gene is TRBD1 (5 bases). The CDR3 is 15 residues long. Germline loops: CDR1 MNHEY, CDR2 SMNVEV (reference sequence). V was cut by 3 bases and J by 5 bases, with 16 bases left in between. CDR3 coding DNA: TGTGCCAGCAGTTTTAGGGGTCTTAGCAGGGAGACCCAGTACTTC. Amino acid sequence: CASSFRGLSRETQYF.

This chain connects TRBV5-1 to TRBJ2-2; no firm D call. CDR1 and CDR2 from the germline V gene are SGHRS and YFSETQ. There are 14 residues in the CDR3. V lost 6 bases and J 2 bases, leaving 11 bases between the germline ends. CDR3 sequence (DNA): TGCGCCAGCACTCAGTTTTTAAACACCGGGGAGCTGTTTTTT. Its translation is CASTQFLNTGELFF. The entire variable domain, with the rest obtained from reference TRBV5-1 and TRBJ2-2, is as follows: KAGVTQTPRYLIKTRGQQVTLSCSPISGHRSVSWYQQTPGQGLQFLFEYFSETQRNKGNFPGRFSGRQFSNSRSEMNVSTLELGDSALYLCASTQFLNTGELFFGEGSRLTVL.